This T cell receptor (beta chain) is from a study of CD8 T cells in ankylosing spondylitis. Study-wide findings and caveats: Apparently characteristic of ankylosing spondylitis blood was a TCR beta motif (about 8 highly homologous variants).

This clonotype was seen a few times. Its matching antigen is unknown. Making the TCR beta libraries involved quantitative 5'-RACE with molecular barcodes. One entry per CDR3 protein, called by TCRdb with MiXCR from the 5' RACE reads. The sample carries around 430,000 distinct CDR3 sequences, about a sixth recorded once. V shed 4 bases, J shed 0 bases, and the junction held 9 bases outside the gene matches. The CDR3 has 17 residues. The V call is TRBV12-3 or TRBV12-4, the J call TRBJ1-5; the match to TRBD1 covers 7 bases. The receptor's source is a male donor with ankylosing spondylitis. Specimen: blood, either unsorted or a sorted T cell fraction (not recorded which). CDR3 in amino acids: CASSSVRDSYSNQPQHF. The CDR3 DNA reads TGTGCCAGCAGTTCCGTACGGGACAGTTATAGCAATCAGCCCCAGCATTTT.